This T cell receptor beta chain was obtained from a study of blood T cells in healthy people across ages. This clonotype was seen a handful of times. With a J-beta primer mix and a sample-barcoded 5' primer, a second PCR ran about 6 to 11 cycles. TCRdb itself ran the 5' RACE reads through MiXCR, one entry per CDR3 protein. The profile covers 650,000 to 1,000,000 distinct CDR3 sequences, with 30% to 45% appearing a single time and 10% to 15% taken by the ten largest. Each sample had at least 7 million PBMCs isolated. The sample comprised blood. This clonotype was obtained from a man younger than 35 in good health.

This chain's CDR3 is CASSVDREAGYTF. DNA of the CDR3: TGTGCCAGCAGCGTCGACAGGGAGGCTGGCTACACCTTC. The chain uses TRBV7-2 and TRBJ1-2; 7 bases line up with TRBD1. The CDR3 sequence is 13 residues long. After removal of 5 bases from V and 7 bases from J, the junction contained 7 bases not matched to a gene. The germline V gene encodes CDR1 SGHTA and CDR2 FQGNSA.